The clone carrying this TCR beta chain was recorded at least ten times. Its specificity is unknown. This sample is part of a study of read filtering for tumor transcriptome and immune sequencing. As for the study in general: The cohort had more than 16 men and approximately 13 women aged about 40 to 90, mean around 66 years. Transcriptome libraries were built from DNase-treated RNA. Points from the study as a whole: The CD138-negative fraction was mixed bone marrow immune cells, not pure T cells. Even smaller IR-seq throughput identified most shared clonotypes.

CDR1 is SQVTM, CDR2 ANQGSEA, per germline. J lost 2 bases, V lost 0 bases, and 6 bases had no gene match. The CDR3 extends over 16 amino acids. The library was built from roughly 400 ng RNA with molecular barcoded adaptors for alpha/delta and beta/gamma chains. A single record per CDR3 protein comes from TCRdb applying MiXCR to the reads. The sample consists of around 140,000 distinct CDR3 sequences, roughly 13% of them appearing once. The rearrangement joins TRBV29-1 to TRBJ2-7, with TRBD1 identical over 11 bases. This receptor was identified in a donor aged 40 or older with multiple myeloma. The specimen sequenced was a population of CD138-negative cells sorted from bone marrow. In DNA, the CDR3 is TGCAGCGTTGAAGATCGGGACAGGGGGAGAACCTACGAGCAGTACTTC. Amino acids: CSVEDRDRGRTYEQYF.